This record covers a single T cell receptor (beta chain). CDR1 is ENHRY, CDR2 SYGVKD, per germline. This CDR3 comprises 19 residues. Trimming took off 10 bases at V and 0 bases at J, with 25 bases between the two ends. The data derive from a study of T cell changes during pregnancy in multiple sclerosis. Produced via immunoSEQ multiplex PCR; TCRdb's table is partial and in-frame only. The profile shows some 47,000 clones, 88% of them singletons. The chain recombines TRBV10-3 with TRBJ1-6, with D perhaps TRBD1 (6 bases). The specimen was CD8+ T cells from peripheral blood mononuclear cells, collected after pregnancy. This sequence originates from a female donor in good health, enrolled as a control in a pregnancy study. CDR3 amino acids: CATQFPRQTGSSYNSPLHF. As DNA, the CDR3 is TGTGCCACTCAATTCCCCCGCCAGACAGGTAGCTCCTATAATTCACCCCTCCACTTT.